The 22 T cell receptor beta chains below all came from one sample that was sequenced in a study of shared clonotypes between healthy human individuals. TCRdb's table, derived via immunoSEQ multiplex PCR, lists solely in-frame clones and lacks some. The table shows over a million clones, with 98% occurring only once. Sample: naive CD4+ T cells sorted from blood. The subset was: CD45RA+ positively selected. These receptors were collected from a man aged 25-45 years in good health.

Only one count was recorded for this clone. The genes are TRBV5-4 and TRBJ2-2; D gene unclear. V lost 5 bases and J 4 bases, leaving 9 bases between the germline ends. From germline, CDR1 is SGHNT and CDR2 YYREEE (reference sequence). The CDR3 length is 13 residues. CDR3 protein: CASSNSTTGELFF. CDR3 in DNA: TGTGCCAGCAGTAATAGTACCACCGGGGAGCTGTTTTTT. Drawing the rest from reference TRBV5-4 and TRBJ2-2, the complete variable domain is ETGVTQSPTHLIKTRGQQVTLRCSSQSGHNTVSWYQQALGQGPQFIFQYYREEENGRGNFPPRFSGLQFPNYSSELNVNALELDDSALYLCASSNSTTGELFFGEGSRLTVL.

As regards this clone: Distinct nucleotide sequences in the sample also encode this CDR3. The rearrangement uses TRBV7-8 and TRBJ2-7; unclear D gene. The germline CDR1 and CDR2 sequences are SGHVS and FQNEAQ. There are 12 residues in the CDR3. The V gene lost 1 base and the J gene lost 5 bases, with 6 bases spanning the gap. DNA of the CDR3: TGTGCCAGCAGCTTAGGGCTTAACGAGCAGTACTTC. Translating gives CASSLGLNEQYF.

The CDR3 DNA reads as TGTGCCAGCAGTTCGACAGGTTCCGGGTCTGAAGCTTTCTTT. Translating it yields CASSSTGSGSEAFF. The chain combines TRBV27 with TRBJ1-1; a possible D gene is TRBD1 (6 bases). The CDR3 contains 14 residues. With 4 bases removed from V and 6 bases from J, the gap between germline ends came to 15 bases. The germline CDR1 and CDR2 sequences are MNHEY and SMNVEV (reference sequence).

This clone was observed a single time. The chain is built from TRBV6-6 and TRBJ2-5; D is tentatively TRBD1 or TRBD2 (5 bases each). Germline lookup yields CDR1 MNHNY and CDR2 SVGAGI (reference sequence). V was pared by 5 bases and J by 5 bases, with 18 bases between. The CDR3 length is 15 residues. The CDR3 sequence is CASSQTVSGSETQYF. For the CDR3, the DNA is TGTGCCAGCAGTCAGACAGTCAGCGGTAGTGAGACCCAGTACTTC.

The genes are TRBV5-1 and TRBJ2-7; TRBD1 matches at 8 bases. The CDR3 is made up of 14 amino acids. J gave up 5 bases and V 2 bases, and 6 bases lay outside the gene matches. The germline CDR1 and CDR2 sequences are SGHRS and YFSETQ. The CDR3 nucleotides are TGCGCCAGCAGCTTCCAGACAGGGGAGCACGAGCAGTACTTC. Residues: CASSFQTGEHEQYF.

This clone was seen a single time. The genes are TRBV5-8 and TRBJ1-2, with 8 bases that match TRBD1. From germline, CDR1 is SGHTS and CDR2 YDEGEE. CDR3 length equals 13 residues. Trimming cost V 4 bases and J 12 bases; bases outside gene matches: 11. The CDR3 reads CASSDRDRPPNTF. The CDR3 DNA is TGTGCCAGCAGCGACCGGGACAGGCCCCCCAACACCTTC.

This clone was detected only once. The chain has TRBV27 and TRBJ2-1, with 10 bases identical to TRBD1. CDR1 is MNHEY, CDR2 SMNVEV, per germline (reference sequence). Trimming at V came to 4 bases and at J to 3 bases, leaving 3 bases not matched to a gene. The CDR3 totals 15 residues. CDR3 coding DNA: TGTGCCAGCAGTTCCCGGACAGGGGGCTACAATGAGCAGTTCTTC. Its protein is CASSSRTGGYNEQFF.

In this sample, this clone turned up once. The CDR3 spells CASSHKRDTQYF. The CDR3, as DNA: TGTGCCAGCAGCCACAAGAGAGATACGCAGTATTTT. The rearrangement uses TRBV11-2 and TRBJ2-3; D is unresolved. Germline-derived CDR1 and CDR2 are SGHAT and FQNNGV. CDR3 length: 12 residues. Deletions cut 5 bases from V and 5 bases from J, with 8 bases between.

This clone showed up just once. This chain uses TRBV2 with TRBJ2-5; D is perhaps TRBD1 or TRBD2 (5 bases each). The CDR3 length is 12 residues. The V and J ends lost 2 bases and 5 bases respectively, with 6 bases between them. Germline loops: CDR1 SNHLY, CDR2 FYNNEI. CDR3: CASSEWGETQYF. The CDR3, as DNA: TGTGCCAGCAGTGAATGGGGGGAGACCCAGTACTTC.

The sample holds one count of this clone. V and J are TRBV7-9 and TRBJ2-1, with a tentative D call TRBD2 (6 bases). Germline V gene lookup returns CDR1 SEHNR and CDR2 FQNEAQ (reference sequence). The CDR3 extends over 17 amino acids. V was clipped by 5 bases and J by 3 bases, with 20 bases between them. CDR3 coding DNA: TGTGCCAGCAGCGGGTTATATGAGGAGGGCCGCTACAATGAGCAGTTCTTC. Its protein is CASSGLYEEGRYNEQFF.

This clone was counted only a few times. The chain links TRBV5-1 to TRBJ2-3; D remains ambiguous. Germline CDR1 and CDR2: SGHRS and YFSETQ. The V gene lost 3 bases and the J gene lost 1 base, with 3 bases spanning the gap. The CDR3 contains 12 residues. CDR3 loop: CASSWGTDTQYF. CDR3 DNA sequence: TGCGCCAGCAGCTGGGGCACAGATACGCAGTATTTT.

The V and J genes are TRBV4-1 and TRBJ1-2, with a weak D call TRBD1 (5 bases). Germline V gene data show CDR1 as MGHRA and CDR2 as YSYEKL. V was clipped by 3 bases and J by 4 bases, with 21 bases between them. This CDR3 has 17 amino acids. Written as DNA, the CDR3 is TGCGCCAGCAGCCATGGGCTCCTCCGAAGACAGACCTATGGCTACACCTTC. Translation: CASSHGLLRRQTYGYTF.

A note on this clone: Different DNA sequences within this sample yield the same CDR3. CDR3 protein: CASSLLGTEAFF. DNA of the CDR3: TGTGCCAGCAGCCTGTTAGGGACTGAAGCTTTCTTT. The V gene is TRBV6-5, the J gene TRBJ1-1; D not certain. V was trimmed by 6 bases and J by 5 bases, leaving 10 bases between them. The V gene's germline CDR1 is MNHEY and CDR2 SVGAGI. The CDR3 has 12 amino acids.

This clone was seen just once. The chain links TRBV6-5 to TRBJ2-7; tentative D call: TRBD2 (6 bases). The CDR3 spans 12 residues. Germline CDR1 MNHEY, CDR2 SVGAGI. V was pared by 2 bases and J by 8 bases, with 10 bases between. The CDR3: CASSYAGGKQYF. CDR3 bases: TGTGCCAGCAGTTACGCCGGCGGGAAGCAGTACTTC.

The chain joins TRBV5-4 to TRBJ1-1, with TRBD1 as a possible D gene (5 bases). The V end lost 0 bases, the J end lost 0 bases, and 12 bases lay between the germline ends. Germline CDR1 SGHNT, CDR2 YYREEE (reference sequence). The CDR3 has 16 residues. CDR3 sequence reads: CASSLGGVLMNTEAFF. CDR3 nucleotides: TGTGCCAGCAGCTTGGGGGGGGTCCTCATGAACACTGAAGCTTTCTTT. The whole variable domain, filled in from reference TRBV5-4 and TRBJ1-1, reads ETGVTQSPTHLIKTRGQQVTLRCSSQSGHNTVSWYQQALGQGPQFIFQYYREEENGRGNFPPRFSGLQFPNYSSELNVNALELDDSALYLCASSLGGVLMNTEAFFGQGTRLTVV.

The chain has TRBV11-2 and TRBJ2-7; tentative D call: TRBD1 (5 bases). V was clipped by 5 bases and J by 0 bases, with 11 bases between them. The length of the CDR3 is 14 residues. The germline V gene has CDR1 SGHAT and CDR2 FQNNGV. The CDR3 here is CASSRTRGSYEQYF. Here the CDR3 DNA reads TGTGCCAGCAGCAGAACAAGGGGCTCCTACGAGCAGTACTTC.

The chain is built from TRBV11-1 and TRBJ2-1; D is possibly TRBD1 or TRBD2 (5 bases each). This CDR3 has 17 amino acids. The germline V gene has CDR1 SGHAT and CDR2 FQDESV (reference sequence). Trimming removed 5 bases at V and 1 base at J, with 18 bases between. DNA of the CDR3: TGTGCCAGCAGCCCCGTCCGGGGCTTAACGTCCTACAATGAGCAGTTCTTC. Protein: CASSPVRGLTSYNEQFF. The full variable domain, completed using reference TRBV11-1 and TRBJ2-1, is EAEVAQSPRYKITEKSQAVAFWCDPISGHATLYWYRQILGQGPELLVQFQDESVVDDSQLPKDRFSAERLKGVDSTLKIQPAELGDSAMYLCASSPVRGLTSYNEQFFGPGTRLTVL.

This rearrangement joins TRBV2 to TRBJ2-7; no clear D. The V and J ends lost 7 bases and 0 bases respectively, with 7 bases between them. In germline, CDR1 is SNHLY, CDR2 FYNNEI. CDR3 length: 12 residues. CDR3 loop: CASTQSSYEQYF. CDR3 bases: TGTGCCAGCACCCAGAGCTCCTACGAGCAGTACTTC.

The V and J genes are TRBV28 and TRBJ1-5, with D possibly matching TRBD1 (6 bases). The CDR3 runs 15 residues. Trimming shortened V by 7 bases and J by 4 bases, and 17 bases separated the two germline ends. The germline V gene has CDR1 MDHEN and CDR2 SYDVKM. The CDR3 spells CASTLTGWENQPQHF. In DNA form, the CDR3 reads TGTGCCAGCACCCTAACAGGGTGGGAAAATCAGCCCCAGCATTTT.

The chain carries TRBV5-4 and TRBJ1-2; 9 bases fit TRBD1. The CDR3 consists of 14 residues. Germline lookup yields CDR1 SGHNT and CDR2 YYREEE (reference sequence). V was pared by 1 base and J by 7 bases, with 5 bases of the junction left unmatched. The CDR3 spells CASSLIGTGSGYTF. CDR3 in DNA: TGTGCCAGCAGCTTGATCGGGACAGGGTCTGGCTACACCTTC.

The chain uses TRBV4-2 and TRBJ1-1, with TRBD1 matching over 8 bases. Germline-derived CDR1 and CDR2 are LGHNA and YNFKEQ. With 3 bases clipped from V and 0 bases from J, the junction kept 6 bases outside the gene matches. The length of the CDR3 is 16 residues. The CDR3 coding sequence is TGTGCCAGCAGCCACCCAGGGGGCGGGATGAACACTGAAGCTTTCTTT. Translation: CASSHPGGGMNTEAFF.

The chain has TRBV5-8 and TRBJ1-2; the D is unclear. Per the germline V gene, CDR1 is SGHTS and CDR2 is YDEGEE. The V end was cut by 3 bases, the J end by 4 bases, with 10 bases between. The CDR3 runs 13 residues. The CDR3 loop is CASSWPYTYGYTF. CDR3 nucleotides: TGTGCCAGCAGCTGGCCATATACCTATGGCTACACCTTC.